Described below is a single T cell receptor (beta chain) sequence and its context. The target of this receptor is not known. Qualities for individual bases were not recorded, and no much larger clone is one base off. Using the deep immunoSEQ assay, TCR CDR3 regions were amplified from genomic DNA by multiplex PCR. For each cell subset, the extracted genomic DNA was distributed evenly across all wells of several immunoSEQ 96-well plates, and each plate served as one replicate. Each replicate PCR for sorted subsets received around 200 ng genomic DNA, equal to about 30,000 T cell genomes. Purified libraries were measured with a Qubit 3.0 fluorometer, size-checked on a Bioanalyzer 2100, and measured again with the KAPA Library Quantification kit. Each immunoSEQ 96-well plate was sequenced on its own single-read 150-cycle Illumina NextSeq 550 flow cell. As for the original processing: The immunoSEQ output contained only junctional sequences without quality scores, so filtering could not match that applied to full-length reads. Sequences were annotated with PyIR, a Python wrapper for IgBLAST v1.9, using IMGT germline references to assign V/J genes and CDR3. Reads were filtered out if the reads had weak V/J assignments (E-value above 1e-6), no CDR3, stop codons, out-of-frame junctions, or ambiguous translated residues. V3J clonotypes were defined as sequences sharing the same inferred V gene, J gene, and CDR3 amino acid sequence. Percentage overlap between repertoires was computed as shared unique clonotypes divided by the size of the smaller repertoire. RTK rarefaction, the Chao1 estimator, and Recon v2.1 estimates of unobserved clonotypes were used to assess repertoire richness. OLGA was used to compute generation probabilities for all TCRbeta clonotypes that the gDNA method yielded from a few donors. The source is immuneACCESS, and TCRdb retained only in-frame sequences with V and J called. Part of the clones is not carried over; for the studies checked, unresolved V genes explain less than half of this, and the remainder is unexplained. The V and J calls and clone size were taken over from that table, and D and trimming were inferred from the DNA. Recorded for this sample are roughly 2.2 million clones; 85% to 95% of them occurred a single time. Around 0.4% of the sample is taken by the ten largest.

Healthy HIV-negative adults with no recently reported acute infections or vaccinations were included as donors. Every donor was a Caucasian adult residing in Nashville, Tennessee, USA. CD4+ T cells were enriched by magnetic negative selection; naive cells were then positively selected on CD45RA, and the negative fraction formed the memory subset. Blood was collected by leukapheresis, and PBMCs were isolated by Ficoll-Histopaque density gradient centrifugation and then cryopreserved in liquid nitrogen vapor phase. Analytical flow cytometry was used to check the purity and quantity of every magnetically sorted T cell population. Genomic DNA was isolated from every sorted fraction and measured by UV absorbance on a Nanodrop 2000c. According to the germline V gene (reference sequence), CDR1 reads GTSNPN and CDR2 reads SVGIG. V and J lose 3 bases and 9 bases, and a span of 8 bases separates them. The CDR3 spans 11 residues, from the cysteine through the phenylalanine. Solely the CDR3 DNA is kept, with 33 bases framed from the first base.

The record originates from a study of shared clonotypes between healthy human individuals (dated by TCRdb to the early 2020s). With respect to the entire study: The cohort comprised a couple of women and a few men aged 18 to 49 years. Each donor's leukapheresis produced roughly between about 0.85 and 10 billion PBMCs. Libraries were prepared and TCR repertoires were sequenced by different laboratories using diverse techniques, in order to increase sequencing depth and limit assay-specific biases. To estimate repertoire size and how much clonotype sharing occurs between individuals, the study deeply sequenced the blood TCR repertoires of five or six healthy adults. For each donor, three plates each were used for CD4 naive and CD4 memory, two plates were used for CD8 naive, and one plate was used for CD8 memory. Summary of the overall study and its limitations: Sharing across a few donors was observed for about 5% of naive CD4, about 3.2% of naive CD8, over 2% of memory CD4, and roughly 0.4% of memory CD8 clonotypes. Pairwise subsampling led to the expectation that sequencing depth would affect the degree of clonotype sharing among donors. Compared with non-shared clonotypes, clonotypes shared by all four sorted-subset donors had higher generation probabilities. Estimated clonotype richness was generally larger for naive than for memory subsets. Because the study included only a small number of donors, the genetic and exposure-history diversity represented was limited. Sampling was limited to blood, and TCR repertoires in tissue likely differ from TCR repertoires in blood. Even with the large sequencing depth, rarefaction of the sorted-subset datasets indicated that sequencing was incomplete.

This chain is built from TRBV30 and TRBJ2-2; no D gene can be assigned with confidence. Sequencing used naive CD4+ T cells from PBMCs. The sample's cell subset or site label is to be understood as: CD45RA+ positively selected. The receptor was derived from a man aged 18 to 29 in good health. Some clones in this sample may be carry-over from other donors' samples. The CDR3 corresponds to CAWRGSRELFF. The DNA sequence is TGTGCCTGGAGGGGGTCCCGGGAGCTGTTTTTT.